These 11 T cell receptor beta chains originate from one sample sequenced in a study of cytomegalovirus exposure and HLA in healthy donors. This PCR relied on a set of 60 Vbeta primers and 13 Jbeta primers. Sequencing was performed with immunoSEQ multiplex PCR; in TCRdb, only in-frame clones are kept and a portion is missing. The sample has some 140,000 clones, 70% to 80% seen once. The source material was PBMCs. The receptor source for this set is a man in his thirties or forties in good health and CMV-seropositive.

The genes are TRBV4-2 and TRBJ1-1; D perhaps matches TRBD1 (5 bases). V lost 8 bases to trimming and J lost 4 bases, with 14 bases between them. The CDR3 sequence is 13 residues long. Germline CDR1 is LGHNA and CDR2 is YNFKEQ. The CDR3 reads CASSEGVLTEAFF. The CDR3 coding sequence is TGTGCCAGCTCAGAAGGGGTGCTCACTGAAGCTTTCTTT.

The genes are TRBV19 and TRBJ1-3; perhaps TRBD1 as D (5 bases). The CDR3 length is 17 residues. Trimming removed 2 bases from V and 1 base from J, with 15 bases in between. The germline V gene has CDR1 LNHDA and CDR2 SQIVND (reference sequence). The CDR3 coding sequence is TGTGCCAGTAGTATATCCCCTCAGGGCGTATCTGGAAACACCATATATTTT. Its protein is CASSISPQGVSGNTIYF.

The V and J genes are TRBV27 and TRBJ2-5; 9 bases map to TRBD1. This CDR3 contains 15 residues. In germline, CDR1 is MNHEY, CDR2 SMNVEV (reference sequence). Losses at the gene ends were 5 bases for V and 2 bases for J; bases not matched to a gene: 6. The CDR3 spells CASSRGTGNQETQYF. CDR3 DNA: TGTGCCAGCAGTCGCGGGACAGGGAATCAAGAGACCCAGTACTTC.

The chain is built from TRBV10-2 and TRBJ2-3; 11 bases map to TRBD2. CDR3 length: 14 amino acids. The junction had 4 bases not matched to a gene; V was cut back by 8 bases and J by 3 bases. The germline gives CDR1 WSHSY, CDR2 SAAADI. Here the CDR3 reads CASVVAGGTDTQYF. The CDR3 DNA sequence: TGCGCCAGCGTAGTAGCGGGAGGGACAGATACGCAGTATTTT.

V usage is TRBV7-2 and J usage is TRBJ1-3; TRBD1 matches at 7 bases. The CDR3 has 15 amino acids. V lost 5 bases and J lost 0; bases outside the gene matches: 4. The V gene's germline CDR1 is SGHTA and CDR2 FQGNSA. The CDR3 protein is CASSTGDPSGNTIYF. The CDR3, as DNA: TGTGCCAGCAGCACAGGGGATCCCTCTGGAAACACCATATATTTT.

This clone was seen more than once but under ten times. The chain employs TRBV5-1 and TRBJ2-7; D ambiguous. The CDR3 is made up of 13 amino acids. Germline values: CDR1 SGHRS, CDR2 YFSETQ. V lost 0 bases, J lost 3 bases, and 7 bases lay in between. The CDR3 sequence is CASSLDGRYEQYF. The CDR3 DNA follows: TGCGCCAGCAGCTTGGATGGGCGCTACGAGCAGTACTTC.

V and J are TRBV29-1 and TRBJ1-2; 12 positions match TRBD1. The V and J ends lost 6 bases and 4 bases, in that order; junction bases with no gene match: 15. The CDR3 contains 17 residues. CDR1 SQVTM and CDR2 ANQGSEA come from the germline V gene. Written as DNA, the CDR3 is TGCAGCGTACGACACCGGGACAGGGGGCGCTGGTCCTATGGCTACACCTTC. This encodes CSVRHRDRGRWSYGYTF.

The chain carries TRBV5-1 and TRBJ2-1, with TRBD2 identical over 11 bases. The CDR3 spans 18 residues. The germline V gene has CDR1 SGHRS and CDR2 YFSETQ. V gave up 4 bases and J gave up 4 bases; unmatched junction bases: 13. The CDR3 DNA follows: TGCGCCAGCAGCCCCGGACTAGCGGGCCGAGAAGGTTACAATGAGCAGTTCTTC. Translation gives CASSPGLAGREGYNEQFF.

The chain couples TRBV29-1 to TRBJ2-7, with a possible D match to TRBD1 (6 bases). Germline CDR1 is SQVTM and CDR2 is ANQGSEA. With 6 bases removed from V and 9 bases from J, the gap between germline ends came to 21 bases. CDR3 size: 13 residues. CDR3 in amino acids: CSVQTGQWPGQYF. The CDR3 DNA follows: TGCAGCGTCCAAACCGGACAGTGGCCAGGGCAGTACTTC.

This clone was found a few times. The chain uses TRBV14 and TRBJ1-1; D is uncertain. The CDR3 totals 15 residues. V gave up 0 bases and J gave up 4 bases, with 12 bases separating them. CDR1 SGHDN and CDR2 FVKESK come from the germline V gene. The CDR3 reads CASSQERTAFTEAFF. The CDR3 nucleotides read TGTGCCAGCAGCCAAGAGAGAACCGCCTTCACTGAAGCTTTCTTT.

For this clone: Compared with germline, one end of the junction differs, possibly owing to a read error. J is TRBJ2-7 and V is TRBV7-9; D is possibly TRBD2 (5 bases). The CDR3 is 15 residues long. Per germline, CDR1 SEHNR and CDR2 FQNEAQ (reference sequence). The CDR3 region is CSSSLVGKAGVEQYF. The CDR3 nucleotides are TGTTCCAGCAGCTTAGTGGGGAAGGCCGGGGTCGAGCAGTACTTC.